This entry concerns a single T cell receptor beta chain. The CDR3 is made up of 15 amino acids. Germline V CDR1 and CDR2: SGHAT, FQNNGV. The V gene lost 1 base and the J gene lost 4 bases, with 11 bases spanning the gap. Per the original data handling: The assay estimated nucleated cells by amplifying reference gene primers. Data came from immunoSEQ multiplex PCR; TCRdb stores just in-frame clones and leaves some out. V and J calls and clone size are given by that table; D and trimming were obtained from the DNA. The table includes approximately 160,000 clones, about four fifths detected once. The data are from a study of blood T cell repertoires in COVID-19. About the study: T cells, B-cell-depleted T cells, or PBMCs supplied cDNA or gDNA.

Material for sequencing was peripheral blood. This TCR derives from a man between 60 and 70 years old with active or convalescent COVID-19. This rearrangement joins TRBV11-2 to TRBJ2-1, with D possibly being TRBD2 (5 bases). This chain's CDR3 is CASSLVAGAYNEQFF. CDR3 bases: TGTGCCAGCAGCTTAGTGGCGGGTGCTTACAATGAGCAGTTCTTC.